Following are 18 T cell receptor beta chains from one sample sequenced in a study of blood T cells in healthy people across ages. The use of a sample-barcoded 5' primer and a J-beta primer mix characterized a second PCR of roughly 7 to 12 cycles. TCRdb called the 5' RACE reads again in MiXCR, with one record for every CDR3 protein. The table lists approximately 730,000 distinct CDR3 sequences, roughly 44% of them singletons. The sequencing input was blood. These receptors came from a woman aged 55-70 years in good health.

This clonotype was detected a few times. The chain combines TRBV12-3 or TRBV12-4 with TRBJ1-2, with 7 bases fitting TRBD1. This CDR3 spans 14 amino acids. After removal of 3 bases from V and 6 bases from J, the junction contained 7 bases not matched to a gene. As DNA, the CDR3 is TGTGCCAGCAGTTTCCCCGGGACAGTAGATGGCTACACCTTC. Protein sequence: CASSFPGTVDGYTF.

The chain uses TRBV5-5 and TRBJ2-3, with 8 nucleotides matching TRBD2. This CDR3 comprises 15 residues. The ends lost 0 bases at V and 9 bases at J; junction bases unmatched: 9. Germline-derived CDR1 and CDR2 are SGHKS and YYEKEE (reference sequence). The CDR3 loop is CASSLAGGQGLTQYF. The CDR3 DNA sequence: TGTGCCAGCAGCTTGGCGGGAGGGCAGGGATTGACGCAGTATTTT.

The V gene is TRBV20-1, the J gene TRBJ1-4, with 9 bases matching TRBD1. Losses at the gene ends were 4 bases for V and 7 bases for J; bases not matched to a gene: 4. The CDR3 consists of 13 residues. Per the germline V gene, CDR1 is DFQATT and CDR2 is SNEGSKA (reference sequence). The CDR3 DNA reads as TGCAGTGCTACGGACAGGGGAGCTGAAAAACTGTTTTTT. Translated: CSATDRGAEKLFF.

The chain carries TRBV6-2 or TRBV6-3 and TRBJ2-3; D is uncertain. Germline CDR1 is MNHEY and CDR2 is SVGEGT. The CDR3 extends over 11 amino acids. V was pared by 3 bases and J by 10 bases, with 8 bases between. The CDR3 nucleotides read TGTGCCAGCAGTTATGGACCTTCGCAGTATTTT. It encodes CASSYGPSQYF.

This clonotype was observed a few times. CDR3 residues: CASSQDPAQWNEQFF. The DNA of the CDR3 is TGCGCCAGCAGCCAAGATCCCGCTCAGTGGAATGAGCAGTTCTTC. J is TRBJ2-1 and V is TRBV4-3; no clear D gene. Germline V gene sequence: CDR1 LGHNA, CDR2 YSLEER. The germline V and J ends were trimmed by 0 bases and 7 bases, with 13 bases remaining between them. The CDR3 has 15 amino acids.

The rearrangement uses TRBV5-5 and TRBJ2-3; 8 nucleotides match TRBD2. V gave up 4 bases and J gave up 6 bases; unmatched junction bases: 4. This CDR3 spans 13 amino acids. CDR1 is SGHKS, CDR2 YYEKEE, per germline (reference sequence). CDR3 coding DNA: TGTGCCAGCAGCCCGACTAGCGCCGATACGCAGTATTTT. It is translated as CASSPTSADTQYF.

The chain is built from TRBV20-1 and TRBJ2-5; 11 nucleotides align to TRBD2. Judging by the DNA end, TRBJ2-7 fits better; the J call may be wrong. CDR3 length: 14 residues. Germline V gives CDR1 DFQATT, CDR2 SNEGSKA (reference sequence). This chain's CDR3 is CSALLAGDSYEQYF. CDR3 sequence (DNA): TGCAGTGCCCTACTAGCGGGGGACTCCTACGAGCAGTACTTC.

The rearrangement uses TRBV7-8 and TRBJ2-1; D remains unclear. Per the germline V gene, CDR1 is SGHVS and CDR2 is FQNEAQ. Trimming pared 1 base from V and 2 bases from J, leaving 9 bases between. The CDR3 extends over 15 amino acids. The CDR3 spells CASSLDLGPYNEQFF. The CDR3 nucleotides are TGTGCCAGCAGCTTAGATCTAGGGCCCTACAATGAGCAGTTCTTC.

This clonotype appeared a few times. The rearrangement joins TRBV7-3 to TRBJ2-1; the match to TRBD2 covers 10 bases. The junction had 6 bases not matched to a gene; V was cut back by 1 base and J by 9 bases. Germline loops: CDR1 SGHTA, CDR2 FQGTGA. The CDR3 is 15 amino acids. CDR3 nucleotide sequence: TGTGCCAGCAGCTTAAACAGCGGGAGGGGAGCTGAGCAGTTCTTC. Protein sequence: CASSLNSGRGAEQFF.

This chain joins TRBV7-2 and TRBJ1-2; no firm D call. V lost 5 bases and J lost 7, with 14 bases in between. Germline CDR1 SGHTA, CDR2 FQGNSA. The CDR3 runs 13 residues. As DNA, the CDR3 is TGTGCCAGCAGCCTAGGACCGGTTACTGGCTACACCTTC. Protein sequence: CASSLGPVTGYTF.

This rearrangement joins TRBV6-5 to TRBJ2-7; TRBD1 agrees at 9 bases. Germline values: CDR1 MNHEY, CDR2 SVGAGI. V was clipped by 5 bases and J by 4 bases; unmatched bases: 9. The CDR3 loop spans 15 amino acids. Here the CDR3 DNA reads TGTGCCAGCAGTAGGACGACAGGGGGGGATTACGAGCAGTACTTC. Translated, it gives CASSRTTGGDYEQYF.

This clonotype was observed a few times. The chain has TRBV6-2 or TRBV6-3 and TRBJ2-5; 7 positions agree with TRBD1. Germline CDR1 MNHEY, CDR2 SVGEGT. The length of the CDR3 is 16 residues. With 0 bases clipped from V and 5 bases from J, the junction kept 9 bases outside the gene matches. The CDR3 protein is CASSYSWDSFEETQYF. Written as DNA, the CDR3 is TGTGCCAGCAGTTACTCTTGGGACAGTTTTGAGGAGACCCAGTACTTC.

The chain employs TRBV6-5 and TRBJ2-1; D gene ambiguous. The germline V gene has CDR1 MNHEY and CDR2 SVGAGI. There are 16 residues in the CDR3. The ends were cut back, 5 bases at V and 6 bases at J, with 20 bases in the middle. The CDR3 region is CASSPNVLRGFNEQFF. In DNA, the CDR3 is TGTGCCAGCAGTCCTAACGTGTTAAGAGGTTTCAATGAGCAGTTCTTC.

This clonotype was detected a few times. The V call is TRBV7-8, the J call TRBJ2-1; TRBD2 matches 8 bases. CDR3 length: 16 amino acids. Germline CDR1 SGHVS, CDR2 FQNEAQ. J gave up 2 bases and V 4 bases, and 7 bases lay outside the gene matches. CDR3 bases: TGTGCCAGCAGCTGGGGACGGGGGGGCGCCTACAATGAGCAGTTCTTC. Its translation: CASSWGRGGAYNEQFF.

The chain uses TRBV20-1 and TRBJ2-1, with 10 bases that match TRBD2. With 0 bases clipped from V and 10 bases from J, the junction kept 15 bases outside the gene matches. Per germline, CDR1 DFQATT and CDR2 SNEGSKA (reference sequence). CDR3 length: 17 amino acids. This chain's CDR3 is CSARDVVAGGSVGEQFF. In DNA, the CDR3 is TGCAGTGCTAGAGATGTGGTAGCGGGGGGCTCGGTCGGGGAGCAGTTCTTC.

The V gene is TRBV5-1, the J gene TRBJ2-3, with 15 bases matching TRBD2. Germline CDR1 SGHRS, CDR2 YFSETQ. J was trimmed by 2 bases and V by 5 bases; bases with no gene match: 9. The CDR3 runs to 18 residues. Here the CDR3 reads CASSTGLAGGLLTDTQYF. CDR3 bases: TGCGCCAGCAGTACCGGACTAGCGGGAGGGCTCCTCACAGATACGCAGTATTTT.

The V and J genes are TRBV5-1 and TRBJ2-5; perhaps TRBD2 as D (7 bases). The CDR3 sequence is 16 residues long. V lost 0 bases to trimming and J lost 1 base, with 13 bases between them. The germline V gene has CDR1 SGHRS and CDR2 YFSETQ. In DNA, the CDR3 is TGCGCCAGCAGCTTGGCAGAGGGGGGGCCCCAAGAGACCCAGTACTTC. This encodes CASSLAEGGPQETQYF.

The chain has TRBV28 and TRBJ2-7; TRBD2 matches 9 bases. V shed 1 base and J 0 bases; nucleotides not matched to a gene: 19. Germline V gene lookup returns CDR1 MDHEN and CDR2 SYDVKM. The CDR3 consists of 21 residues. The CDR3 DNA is TGTGCCAGCAGTTTATATCACCGGCGAGCAGCGGGAGGCACGAGCTCCTACGAGCAGTACTTC. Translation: CASSLYHRRAAGGTSSYEQYF.